The 7 T cell receptor beta chains below were found in one sample sequenced in a study of cytomegalovirus exposure and HLA in healthy donors. The PCR ran on 60 Vbeta and 13 Jbeta primers. TCRdb keeps only in-frame clones here, not all; method: immunoSEQ multiplex PCR. The data contain 150,000 to 200,000 clones, 60% to 80% of them singletons. Specimen: PBMCs. The receptor set was obtained from a female donor in good health and CMV-seronegative.

The chain has TRBV7-6 and TRBJ1-5, with D unresolved. The ends were cut back, 1 base at V and 5 bases at J, with 9 bases in the middle. CDR3 length: 14 amino acids. Per the germline V gene, CDR1 is SGHVS and CDR2 is FNYEAQ. The CDR3 here is CASSLGPGDQPQHF. As DNA, the CDR3 is TGTGCCAGCAGCTTAGGGCCGGGTGATCAGCCCCAGCATTTT.

CDR3 protein: CSVDIGGSYGYTF. CDR3 DNA: TGCAGCGTTGATATAGGTGGGAGCTATGGCTACACCTTC. The chain carries TRBV29-1 and TRBJ1-2; no reliable D call. Germline loops: CDR1 SQVTM, CDR2 ANQGSEA. CDR3 length: 13 amino acids. Between the trimmed V and J ends, which lost 3 bases and 4 bases, there was a span of 12 bases.

The J gene is TRBJ2-1, the V gene TRBV7-2, with a tentative D call TRBD2 (5 bases). V lost 0 bases, J lost 2 bases, and 5 bases lay in between. Germline loops: CDR1 SGHTA, CDR2 FQGNSA. The CDR3 runs 14 residues. CDR3 sequence: CASSLAGAYNEQFF. Written as DNA, the CDR3 is TGTGCCAGCAGCTTAGCGGGAGCCTACAATGAGCAGTTCTTC.

Details on this clone: In the same sample, other DNA sequences code for this CDR3. The gene calls are TRBV5-1 and TRBJ1-1, with a possible D match to TRBD1 (5 bases). The CDR3 extends over 14 amino acids. In germline, CDR1 is SGHRS, CDR2 YFSETQ. The V gene lost 0 bases and the J gene lost 5 bases, with 11 bases spanning the gap. CDR3 loop: CASSLAGGGTEAFF. The CDR3 DNA reads TGCGCCAGCAGCTTGGCCGGGGGGGGGACTGAAGCTTTCTTT.

The gene calls are TRBV6-4 and TRBJ1-2, with no clear D. This CDR3 region has 14 residues. From germline, CDR1 is MRHNA and CDR2 SNTAGT. V dropped 6 bases and J dropped 4 bases, with 15 bases sitting between them. CDR3 region: CASRPAGTLYGYTF. In DNA form, the CDR3 reads TGTGCCAGCAGACCGGCGGGTACCCTCTATGGCTACACCTTC.

This chain uses TRBV2 with TRBJ2-3; D gene uncertain. The ends were cut back, 4 bases at V and 0 bases at J, with 11 bases in the middle. The CDR3 contains 15 residues. Germline V gene lookup returns CDR1 SNHLY and CDR2 FYNNEI. This CDR3 is CASSVVIPSTDTQYF. The DNA for the CDR3 is TGTGCCAGCAGTGTAGTGATCCCTAGCACAGATACGCAGTATTTT.

This chain links TRBV6-5 with TRBJ1-4; D is possibly TRBD1 (5 bases). CDR1 MNHEY and CDR2 SVGAGI come from the germline V gene. CDR3 length equals 15 residues. The germline V and J ends were trimmed by 0 bases and 3 bases, with 8 bases remaining between them. The CDR3 loop reads CASSYSGTANEKLFF. CDR3 sequence (DNA): TGTGCCAGCAGTTACTCAGGGACTGCTAATGAAAAACTGTTTTTT.